This TCR beta chain was observed in a study of blood T cell repertoires in COVID-19. Repertoires were generated with immunoSEQ multiplex PCR, while TCRdb's copy carries only in-frame clones and drops some. Of 350,000 to 500,000 clones listed, 70% to 90% are singletons. The CDR3 has 15 residues. Germline CDR1 is MNHEY and CDR2 is SMNVEV (reference sequence). V was clipped by 4 bases and J by 0 bases; unmatched bases: 2. Material: PBMCs or T cells enriched from blood (not recorded which). This sequence was found in a woman aged 18 to 35 who had been exposed to COVID-19. V and J are TRBV27 and TRBJ1-4; 7 positions agree with TRBD1. This CDR3 is CASSSTGPTNEKLFF. CDR3 DNA: TGTGCCAGCAGTTCGACAGGGCCAACTAATGAAAAACTGTTTTTT.